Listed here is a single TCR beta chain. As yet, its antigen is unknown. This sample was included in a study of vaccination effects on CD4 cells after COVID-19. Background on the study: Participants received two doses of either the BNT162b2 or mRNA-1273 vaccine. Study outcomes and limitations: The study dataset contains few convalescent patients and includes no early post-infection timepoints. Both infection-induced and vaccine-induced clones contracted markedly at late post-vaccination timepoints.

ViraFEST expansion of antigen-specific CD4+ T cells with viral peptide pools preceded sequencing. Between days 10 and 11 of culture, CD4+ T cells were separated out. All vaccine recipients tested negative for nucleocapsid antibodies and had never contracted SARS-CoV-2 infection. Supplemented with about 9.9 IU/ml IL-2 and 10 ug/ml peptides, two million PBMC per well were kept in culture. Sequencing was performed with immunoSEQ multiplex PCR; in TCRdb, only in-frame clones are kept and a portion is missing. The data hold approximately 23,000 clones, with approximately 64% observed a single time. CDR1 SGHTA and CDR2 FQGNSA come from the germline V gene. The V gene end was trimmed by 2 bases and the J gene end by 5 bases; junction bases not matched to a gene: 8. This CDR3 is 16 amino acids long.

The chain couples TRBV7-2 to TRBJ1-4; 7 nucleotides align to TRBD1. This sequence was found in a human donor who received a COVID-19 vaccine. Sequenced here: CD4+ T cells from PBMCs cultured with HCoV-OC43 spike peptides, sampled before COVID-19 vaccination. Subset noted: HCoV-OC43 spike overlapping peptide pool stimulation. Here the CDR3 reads CASSLSPGQLNEKLFF. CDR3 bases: TGTGCCAGCAGCTTAAGTCCGGGACAGCTCAATGAAAAACTGTTTTTT.